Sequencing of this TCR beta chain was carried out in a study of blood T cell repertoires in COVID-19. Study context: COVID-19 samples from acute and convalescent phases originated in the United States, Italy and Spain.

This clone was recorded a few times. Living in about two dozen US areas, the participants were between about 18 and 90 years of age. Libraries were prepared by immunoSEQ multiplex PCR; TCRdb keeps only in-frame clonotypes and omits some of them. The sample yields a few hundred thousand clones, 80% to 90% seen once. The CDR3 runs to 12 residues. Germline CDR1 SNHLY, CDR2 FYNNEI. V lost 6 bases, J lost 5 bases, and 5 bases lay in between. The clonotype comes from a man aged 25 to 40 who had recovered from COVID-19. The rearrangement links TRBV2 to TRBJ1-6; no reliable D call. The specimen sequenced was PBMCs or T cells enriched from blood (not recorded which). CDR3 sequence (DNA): TGTGCCAGCAGACCAGATAATTCACCCCTCCACTTT. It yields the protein CASRPDNSPLHF.